The T cell receptor beta chain under discussion was sequenced for a study of monozygotic twins with inflammatory bowel disease. CDR3 length: 14 residues. Germline CDR1 SNHLY, CDR2 FYNNEI. TCRdb processed the 5' RACE reads again and assigns one entry to each CDR3 protein, with no DNA. The sample is made up of 350,000 to 500,000 distinct CDR3 sequences, and the top ten hold 2% to 3% of it. Specimen: blood. This TCR derives from a human donor with ulcerative colitis or Crohn's disease, or a healthy co-twin of an affected twin (not recorded which). The V gene is TRBV2, the J gene TRBJ1-1; TCRdb proposes TRBD1, but this gene call is untestable without DNA. CDR3 residues: CASMGTGRGGEAFF.